This TCR beta chain was obtained from a study of neurological immune-mediated disorders. J gave up 3 bases and V 4 bases, and 4 bases lay outside the gene matches. Germline loops: CDR1 KGHDR, CDR2 SFDVKD. CDR3 length equals 15 residues. Unsorted libraries were prepared from 2 million PBMCs held at -80 C. Over 160 million TCR-beta sequences from 15-18 subjects were obtained in each sequencing run. TCRdb independently ran MiXCR on the 5' RACE reads; one entry per CDR3 protein. The table lists under 60,000 distinct CDR3 sequences, roughly 26% of them singletons. The clonotype was recovered from a woman in her sixties or seventies in good health. Sequencing was done on a sample of PBMCs. The J gene is TRBJ1-5, the V gene TRBV24-1; 8 positions match TRBD1. The CDR3 DNA is TGTGCCACCAGTGAGAGGGACAGGCACAATCAGCCCCAGCATTTT. Amino acid sequence: CATSERDRHNQPQHF.